The 21 T cell receptor beta chains given below trace back to one sample, sequenced in a study of CD8 T cell repertoires and HIV-1 epitope variants. Using immunoSEQ multiplex PCR, the repertoire was profiled, and TCRdb retains in-frame clones only, with some absent. The sample records about 6,000 clones, 55% to 70% being singletons. Antigens of these TCRs are unknown. The sequenced sample was cultured CD8+ T cells derived from PBMCs. These receptors were taken from a male donor with HIV.

The genes are TRBV19 and TRBJ2-2, with D maybe TRBD1 (5 bases). This CDR3 is built from 12 residues. The germline V and J ends were trimmed by 8 bases and 6 bases, with 10 bases remaining between them. Germline V gene sequence: CDR1 LNHDA, CDR2 SQIVND (reference sequence). DNA for the CDR3: TGTGCCAGTGGGTGGGGCCCCGGGGAGCTGTTTTTT. Protein product: CASGWGPGELFF. Supplemented by reference TRBV19 and TRBJ2-2, the full variable domain reads DGGITQSPKYLFRKEGQNVTLSCEQNLNHDAMYWYRQDPGQGLRLIYYSQIVNDFQKGDIAEGYSVSREKKESFPLTVTSAQKNPTAFYLCASGWGPGELFFGEGSRLTVL.

By its share, this clone is medium-sized. The chain is built from TRBV6-5 and TRBJ1-1; D ambiguous. Per the germline V gene, CDR1 is MNHEY and CDR2 is SVGAGI. Between the trimmed V and J ends, which lost 1 base and 0 bases, there was a span of 6 bases. The CDR3 length is 14 residues. The chain's CDR3 is CASSYLDMNTEAFF. The CDR3 DNA sequence: TGTGCCAGCAGTTACTTGGATATGAACACTGAAGCTTTCTTT.

This chain uses TRBV28 with TRBJ2-7; 11 bases line up with TRBD2. This CDR3 has 16 amino acids. Germline V gene sequence: CDR1 MDHEN, CDR2 SYDVKM. Trimming at V came to 2 bases and at J to 2 bases, leaving 5 bases not matched to a gene. CDR3: CASSLETSGAAYEQYF. The CDR3 DNA follows: TGTGCCAGCAGTTTAGAGACTAGCGGGGCTGCCTACGAGCAGTACTTC.

The gene calls are TRBV4-3 and TRBJ2-2, with D hard to call. The germline CDR1 and CDR2 sequences are LGHNA and YSLEER. Trimming shortened V by 1 base and J by 7 bases, and 4 bases separated the two germline ends. This CDR3 spans 12 amino acids. The CDR3 region is CASSQVDGELFF. The CDR3 DNA follows: TGCGCCAGCAGCCAAGTGGACGGGGAGCTGTTTTTT.

The rearrangement links TRBV4-2 to TRBJ2-1; no definite D call. This CDR3 has 13 amino acids. Germline CDR1 LGHNA, CDR2 YNFKEQ. V lost 0 bases, J lost 4 bases, and 4 bases lay in between. The CDR3 region has the DNA TGTGCCAGCAGCCAAGATCAGTACAATGAGCAGTTCTTC. This encodes CASSQDQYNEQFF.

Only a few counts were recorded for this clone. V is TRBV6-5 and J is TRBJ2-5, with 11 bases identical to TRBD2. The CDR3 covers 16 residues. The V and J ends lost 0 bases and 1 base, in that order; junction bases with no gene match: 1. Germline V CDR1 and CDR2: MNHEY, SVGAGI. This chain's CDR3 is CASSYSGTSGQETQYF. The CDR3 bases are TGTGCCAGCAGTTACTCCGGGACTAGCGGCCAAGAGACCCAGTACTTC.

CDR3 in DNA: TGTGCCAGTAACCCGACAGGGAACACTGAAGCTTTCTTT. Translation gives CASNPTGNTEAFF. This rearrangement joins TRBV19 to TRBJ1-1, with TRBD1 as a possible D gene (6 bases). There are 13 residues in the CDR3. Germline CDR1 reads LNHDA; CDR2 reads SQIVND (reference sequence). Trimming cost V 7 bases and J 1 base, with 10 bases left between them.

This clone was seen more than once but under ten times. The rearrangement links TRBV27 to TRBJ2-2, with D tentatively TRBD2 (6 bases). The CDR3 consists of 17 residues. Germline CDR1 and CDR2: MNHEY and SMNVEV (reference sequence). Trimming took 1 base from V and 2 from J, leaving 14 bases between them. The CDR3 sequence is CASSLFSGGVNTGELFF. The CDR3 DNA follows: TGTGCCAGCAGTTTATTCTCGGGCGGGGTCAACACCGGGGAGCTGTTTTTT.

This clone has only a few counts. This chain uses TRBV27 with TRBJ2-1; TRBD2 matches 9 bases. Germline values: CDR1 MNHEY, CDR2 SMNVEV (reference sequence). The CDR3 loop spans 17 amino acids. V trimming: 5 bases; J trimming: 0 bases; junction bases outside the gene matches: 8. The CDR3 bases are TGTGCCAGCAGTCCTACGACTAGCGGCTACTCCTACAATGAGCAGTTCTTC. It translates to CASSPTTSGYSYNEQFF.

V and J are TRBV7-8 and TRBJ2-1; no clear D. The CDR3 is 17 residues long. V dropped 1 base and J dropped 0 bases, with 13 bases sitting between them. Germline CDR1 SGHVS, CDR2 FQNEAQ. As DNA, the CDR3 is TGTGCCAGCAGCTTAGTAATCGGCAGGTCCTCCTACAATGAGCAGTTCTTC. This codes for CASSLVIGRSSYNEQFF.

CDR3 DNA: TGTGCCAGCAGCCCAGGACAGGGCAACACAGATACGCAGTATTTT. Translating it yields CASSPGQGNTDTQYF. The chain links TRBV11-2 to TRBJ2-3; the match to TRBD1 covers 8 bases. V trimming: 5 bases; J trimming: 2 bases; junction bases outside the gene matches: 6. This CDR3 is built from 15 residues. The germline V gene encodes CDR1 SGHAT and CDR2 FQNNGV.

This chain uses TRBV15 with TRBJ1-1, with 7 bases fitting TRBD1. Per the germline V gene, CDR1 is LNHNV and CDR2 is YYDKDF (reference sequence). This CDR3 spans 14 amino acids. V trimming: 5 bases; J trimming: 6 bases; junction bases outside the gene matches: 9. The CDR3, as DNA: TGTGCCACCAGCGCACACCCGACAGGGCCTGAAGCTTTCTTT. As protein: CATSAHPTGPEAFF.

This chain connects TRBV28 to TRBJ1-1; 7 bases are shared with TRBD1. The CDR3 is 14 residues long. Per the germline V gene, CDR1 is MDHEN and CDR2 is SYDVKM. V shed 8 bases, J shed 3 bases, and the junction held 9 bases outside the gene matches. The CDR3: CASAIQGGDTEAFF. In DNA, the CDR3 is TGTGCCAGCGCCATCCAGGGGGGAGACACTGAAGCTTTCTTT.

The chain combines TRBV5-6 with TRBJ2-5; weak D call: TRBD1 (6 bases). The DNA end is more similar to TRBJ2-7, so the J call may be wrong. Germline loops: CDR1 SGHDT, CDR2 YYEEEE. This CDR3 has 15 residues. In nucleotides, the CDR3 is TGTGCCAGCAGCTTGGGGGGGCAAGTTGCCTACGAGCAGTACTTC. It specifies CASSLGGQVAYEQYF.

This clone was seen a handful of times. The chain employs TRBV28 and TRBJ2-7; D is perhaps TRBD2 (6 bases). The CDR3 is made up of 13 amino acids. The V end lost 5 bases, the J end lost 3 bases, and 11 bases lay between the germline ends. Germline loops: CDR1 MDHEN, CDR2 SYDVKM. The CDR3 reads CASSPTSSYEQYF. The DNA for the CDR3 is TGTGCCAGCAGTCCCACTAGCAGCTACGAGCAGTACTTC.

With respect to this clone: At one of its ends the junction is not consistent with the germline gene, which may arise from a read error. V and J are TRBV7-7 and TRBJ2-5; D is unclear. The J call could be wrong; TRBJ2-7 is a better fit for the DNA end. The V gene's germline CDR1 is SSHAT and CDR2 FNYEAQ (reference sequence). The CDR3 covers 14 residues. CDR3 sequence: CASSSSIQTYEQYF. CDR3 sequence (DNA): TGTGCTAGCAGCTCCTCGATTCAGACCTACGAGCAGTACTTC.

V usage is TRBV7-2 and J usage is TRBJ2-7; TRBD1 matches 8 bases. Germline V gives CDR1 SGHTA, CDR2 FQGNSA. Losses at the gene ends were 5 bases for V and 0 bases for J; bases not matched to a gene: 3. The CDR3 consists of 14 residues. The CDR3 here is CASSIGQGSYEQYF. CDR3 DNA: TGTGCCAGCAGCATCGGACAGGGCTCCTACGAGCAGTACTTC. Full variable domain (outside the CDR3, taken from reference TRBV7-2 and TRBJ2-7): GAGVSQSPSNKVTEKGKDVELRCDPISGHTALYWYRQSLGQGLEFLIYFQGNSAPDKSGLPSDRFSAERTGGSVSTLTIQRTQQEDSAVYLCASSIGQGSYEQYFGPGTRLTVT.

The rearrangement joins TRBV10-3 to TRBJ2-7; TRBD1 is a possible D gene (5 bases). The CDR3 length is 13 residues. Trimming removed 4 bases from V and 0 bases from J, with 7 bases in between. The germline gives CDR1 ENHRY, CDR2 SYGVKD. CDR3: CAISVDSSYEQYF. The CDR3 nucleotides are TGTGCCATCAGTGTCGACAGCTCCTACGAGCAGTACTTC.

The V gene is TRBV6-6, the J gene TRBJ1-5; D is undetermined. Trimming shortened V by 7 bases and J by 3 bases, and 10 bases separated the two germline ends. The CDR3 covers 13 residues. Germline values: CDR1 MNHNY, CDR2 SVGAGI (reference sequence). CDR3 region: CASTSGNNQPQHF. The CDR3 DNA reads as TGTGCCAGCACCTCGGGGAACAATCAGCCCCAGCATTTT.

The V and J genes are TRBV27 and TRBJ1-1; D is uncertain. CDR1 and CDR2 (germline): MNHEY, SMNVEV (reference sequence). V lost 6 bases and J 3 bases, leaving 14 bases between the germline ends. The CDR3 has 14 amino acids. The CDR3 DNA sequence: TGTGCCAGCAGCCCCTCCGACACTTACACTGAAGCTTTCTTT. Translating gives CASSPSDTYTEAFF.

CDR3: CASSYGGRGYDEQFF. CDR3 in DNA: TGTGCCAGCAGTTACGGGGGCAGGGGTTATGATGAGCAGTTCTTC. V is TRBV6-5 and J is TRBJ2-1; D might be TRBD1 (6 bases). The germline CDR1 and CDR2 sequences are MNHEY and SVGAGI. Trimming stripped 2 bases from V and 8 bases from J, with 16 bases between. The length of the CDR3 is 15 residues.